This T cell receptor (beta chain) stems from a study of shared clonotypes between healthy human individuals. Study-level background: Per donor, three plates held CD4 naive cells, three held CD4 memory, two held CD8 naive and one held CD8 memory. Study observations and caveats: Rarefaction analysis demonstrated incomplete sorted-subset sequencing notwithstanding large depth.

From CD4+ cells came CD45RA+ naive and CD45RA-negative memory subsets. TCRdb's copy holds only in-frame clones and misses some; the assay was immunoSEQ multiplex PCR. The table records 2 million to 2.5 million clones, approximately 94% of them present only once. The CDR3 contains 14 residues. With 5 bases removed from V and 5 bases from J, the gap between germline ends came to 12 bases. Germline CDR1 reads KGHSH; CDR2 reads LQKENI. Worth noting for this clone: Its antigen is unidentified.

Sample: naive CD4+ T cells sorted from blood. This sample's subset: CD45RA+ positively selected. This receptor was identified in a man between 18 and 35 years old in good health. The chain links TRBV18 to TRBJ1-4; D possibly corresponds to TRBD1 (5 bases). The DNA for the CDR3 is TGTGCCAGCTCATCGGACACCAGAAATGAAAAACTGTTTTTT. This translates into CASSSDTRNEKLFF.